This T cell receptor beta chain was observed in a study of blood T cells in healthy people across ages. Trimming took 1 base from V and 0 from J; bases not matched to a gene: 4. This CDR3 has 16 amino acids. CDR1 is SGHVS, CDR2 FNYEAQ, per germline. Broader study findings: The study regarded diversity estimates from one million T cells as underestimates. Per million T cells, TCR beta diversity dropped roughly linearly as age increased.

The use of a sample-barcoded 5' primer and a J-beta primer mix characterized a second PCR of about 7 to 12 cycles. Per-sample output comprised a minimum of 2.5 million paired-end reads containing CDR3. TCRdb called the 5' RACE reads again in MiXCR, with one record for every CDR3 protein. The sample includes fewer than 800,000 distinct CDR3 sequences, about 34% seen only once; the top ten take approximately 15%. This clonotype was counted many times. What it binds is unknown. Extractions gave at least 5.5 micrograms of total RNA per sample. The receptor was isolated from a woman aged 80 or over in good health. Sequencing was carried out using blood. This rearrangement joins TRBV7-6 to TRBJ2-3, with 7 bases identical to TRBD2. The CDR3 region is CASSLGGSGSTDTQYF. CDR3 nucleotide sequence: TGTGCCAGCAGCTTAGGGGGTAGCGGGAGCACAGATACGCAGTATTTT.